This T cell receptor (beta chain) was sequenced for a study of blood T cell repertoires in COVID-19. CDR1 SGHRS and CDR2 YFSETQ come from the germline V gene. The V end was cut by 5 bases, the J end by 3 bases, with 17 bases between. This CDR3 has 15 residues. The table came from immunoSEQ multiplex PCR; TCRdb's copy has only in-frame clones and leaves some out. The table records around 150,000 clones, more than 65% of them present only once. Sequences were obtained from peripheral blood. This receptor was obtained from an elderly woman with acute or convalescent COVID-19. The chain carries TRBV5-1 and TRBJ2-5; possible D gene TRBD1, 6 bases. The DNA for the CDR3 is TGCGCCAGCAGTCTCGATCCAGGGGTTAAAGAGACCCAGTACTTC. It encodes CASSLDPGVKETQYF.